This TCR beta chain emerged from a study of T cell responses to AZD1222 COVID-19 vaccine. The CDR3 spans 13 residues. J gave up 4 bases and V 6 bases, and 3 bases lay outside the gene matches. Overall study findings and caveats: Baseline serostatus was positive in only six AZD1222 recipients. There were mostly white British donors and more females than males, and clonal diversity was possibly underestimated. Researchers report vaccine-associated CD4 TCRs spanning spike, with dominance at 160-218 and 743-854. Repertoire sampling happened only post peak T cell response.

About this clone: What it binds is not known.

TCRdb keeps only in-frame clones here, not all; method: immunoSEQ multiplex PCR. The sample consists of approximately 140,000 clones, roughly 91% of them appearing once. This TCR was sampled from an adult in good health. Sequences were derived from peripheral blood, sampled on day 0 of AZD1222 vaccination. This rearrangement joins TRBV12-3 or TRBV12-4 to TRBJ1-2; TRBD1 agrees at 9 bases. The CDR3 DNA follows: TGTGCCAGCAGGGGGACAGGGAGCTATGGCTACACCTTC. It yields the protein CASRGTGSYGYTF.